This T cell receptor (beta chain) stems from a study of shared T cell receptors in the human thymus. The germline gives CDR1 MNHNY, CDR2 SVGAGI (reference sequence). CDR3 length: 15 residues. V gave up 4 bases and J gave up 2 bases; unmatched junction bases: 5. TCRdb's table, derived via immunoSEQ multiplex PCR, lists solely in-frame clones and lacks some. The sample includes approximately 580,000 clones, approximately 80% of them seen just once. The sample was also reused in another study, on human thymus T cells. That work contributes: Corrective surgery for congenital heart defects was being performed on the healthy Finnish infants who were the donors. Resections were taken during corrective heart surgery, and the thymus tissue came from these. Thymic and blood repertoires appeared to show biased V and J gene usage. Highly overlapping thymic repertoires among unrelated individuals were reported in related research.

The V and J genes are TRBV6-6 and TRBJ2-1; TRBD1 aligns across 7 bases. This receptor was taken from a boy under two years old with a congenital heart defect. Sequencing was carried out using thymocytes. CDR3 amino acids: CASSSLGQPYNEQFF. The CDR3 DNA reads as TGTGCCAGCAGTTCACTGGGACAGCCCTACAATGAGCAGTTCTTC.